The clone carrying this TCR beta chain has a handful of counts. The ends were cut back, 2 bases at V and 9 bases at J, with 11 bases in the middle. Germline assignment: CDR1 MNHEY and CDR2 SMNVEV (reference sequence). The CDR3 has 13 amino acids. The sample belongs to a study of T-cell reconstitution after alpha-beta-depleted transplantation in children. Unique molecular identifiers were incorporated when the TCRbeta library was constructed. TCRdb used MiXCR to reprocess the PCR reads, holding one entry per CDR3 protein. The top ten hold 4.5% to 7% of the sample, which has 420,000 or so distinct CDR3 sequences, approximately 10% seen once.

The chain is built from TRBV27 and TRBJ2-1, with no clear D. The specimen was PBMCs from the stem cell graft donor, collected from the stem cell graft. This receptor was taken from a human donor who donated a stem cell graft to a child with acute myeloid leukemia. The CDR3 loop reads CASSLVKVSEQFF. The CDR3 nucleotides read TGTGCCAGCAGTTTAGTCAAGGTTTCTGAGCAGTTCTTC.